The sequence of this T cell receptor beta chain was determined in a study of blood T cell repertoires in COVID-19. Study in general: Sources were T cells, B-cell-depleted T cells, or PBMCs; the material itself was cDNA or gDNA.

V lost 2 bases, J lost 5 bases, and 9 bases stayed unmatched. The CDR3 is made up of 16 amino acids. CDR1 is MDHEN and CDR2 is SYDVKM in the germline V gene. Libraries were prepared by immunoSEQ multiplex PCR; TCRdb keeps only in-frame clonotypes and omits some of them. Here the sample spans approximately 320,000 clones, 85% being singletons. Sequenced: peripheral blood. The chain carries TRBV28 and TRBJ2-1, with 7 bases identical to TRBD1. This receptor was identified in a human donor in a cohort sampled during active COVID-19. The DNA for the CDR3 is TGTGCCAGCAGTTTAGTCCGGGACAGTGGAAACAATGAGCAGTTCTTC. Protein sequence: CASSLVRDSGNNEQFF. Full variable domain (missing parts from reference TRBV28 and TRBJ2-1): DVKVTQSSRYLVKRTGEKVFLECVQDMDHENMFWYRQDPGLGLRLIYFSYDVKMKEKGDIPEGYSVSREKKERFSLILESASTNQTSMYLCASSLVRDSGNNEQFFGPGTRLTVL.